This note documents a single T cell receptor (beta chain) sequence. Its target is unknown. Per germline, CDR1 SGHTA and CDR2 FQGNSA. The CDR3 contains 15 residues. V shed 11 bases, J shed 3 bases, and the junction held 12 bases outside the gene matches. Unique molecular identifiers were used to barcode this TCRbeta library. TCRdb itself ran the PCR reads through MiXCR, one entry per CDR3 protein. The table lists fewer than 550,000 distinct CDR3 sequences, roughly 10% of them singletons. This sample is part of a study of T-cell reconstitution after alpha-beta-depleted transplantation in children. Study findings and constraints: About two months after transplant, alpha-beta T cells reportedly came from several hundred expanded graft clones.

The J gene is TRBJ2-1, the V gene TRBV7-2; 8 bases are a match to TRBD2. Specimen: PBMCs, mostly from graft donor cells, collected 180 days after TCRalphabeta/CD19-depleted stem cell transplant. This TCR was recovered from a female patient between 2 and 15 years old who had a stem cell transplant for aplastic anemia, so the T cells may come from the graft donor. The CDR3 bases are TGTGCCTCCCGGGTAAGGAGCGGGAGCTACAATGAGCAGTTCTTC. Residues: CASRVRSGSYNEQFF.